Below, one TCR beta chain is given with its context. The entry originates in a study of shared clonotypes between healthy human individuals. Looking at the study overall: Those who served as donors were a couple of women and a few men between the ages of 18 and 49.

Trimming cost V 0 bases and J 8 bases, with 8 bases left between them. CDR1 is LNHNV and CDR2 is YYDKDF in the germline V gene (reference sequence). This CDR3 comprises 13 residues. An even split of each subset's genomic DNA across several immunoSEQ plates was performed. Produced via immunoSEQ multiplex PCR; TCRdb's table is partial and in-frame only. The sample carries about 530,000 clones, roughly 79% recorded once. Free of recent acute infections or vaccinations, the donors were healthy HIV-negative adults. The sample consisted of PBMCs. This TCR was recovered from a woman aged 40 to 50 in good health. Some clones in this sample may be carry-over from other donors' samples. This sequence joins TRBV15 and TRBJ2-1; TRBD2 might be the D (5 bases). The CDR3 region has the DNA TGTGCCACCAGCAGAGATGTGGACTATGAGCAGTTCTTC. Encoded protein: CATSRDVDYEQFF.